A selection of T cell receptor beta chains follows, all from one sample in a study of post-analysis software for immune sequencing data. Each CDR3 protein is one row after TCRdb ran MiXCR on the PCR reads. The sample has hundreds of thousands of distinct CDR3 sequences, 59% seen once; the top ten hold roughly 12%. Source material: blood. The receptor set was obtained from a girl aged 2-15 years with multiple sclerosis. CDR3s include the opening cysteine and the closing phenylalanine or tryptophan. Fields, in order: V gene, J gene, CDR3 protein.

TRBV2	TRBJ1-2	CAGSVEADYGYTF
TRBV6-5	TRBJ2-2	CASSYLTSGGTGELFF
TRBV20-1	TRBJ2-1	CSASSGGVYEQFF
TRBV28	TRBJ2-1	CASSLEGLAGVSEQFF
TRBV20-1	TRBJ2-1	CSARGGTSGWNGQFF
TRBV10-3	.	CAISDGGGGRSTYNEQYF
TRBV29-1	TRBJ2-7	CSAGTGPYEQYF
TRBV7-9	TRBJ2-1	CANSVGTSGSDEQFF
TRBV11-2	TRBJ2-3	CASSLRGGKNPGDTQYF
TRBV5-1	TRBJ2-3	CASSTPDRGTDTQYF
TRBV7-3	TRBJ2-3	CASSFLSSTDTQYF
TRBV20-1	TRBJ2-1	CSVDRSLYNEQFF
TRBV7-2	TRBJ2-7	CASSLEGYSRLYEQYF
TRBV15	TRBJ2-5	CATTGDFQETQYF
TRBV30	TRBJ1-1	CAWTLTVRDEAFF
TRBV27	TRBJ2-5	CASSHRAWETQYF
TRBV6-4	TRBJ2-3	CASSEQGGSVDTQYF
TRBV7-2	TRBJ2-5	CASSLSSLPAETQYF
TRBV5-1	TRBJ2-1	CASSGGQGVNEQFF
TRBV11-2	TRBJ2-7	CASSVDGTNYYEQYF
TRBV6-6	TRBJ2-1	CASSYRGSHEQFF
TRBV10-1	TRBJ1-5	CASSTHSNQPQHF
TRBV12-3/TRBV12-4	TRBJ1-6	CASSRNSPLHF
TRBV20-1	TRBJ1-4	CSASGRNEKLFF
TRBV29-1	TRBJ2-7	CSALGGTSGYEQYF
TRBV20-1	.	CSTTGQGRYEQYF
TRBV10-3	TRBJ1-4	CAISATEGAPNEKLFF
TRBV24-1	TRBJ2-1	CATSDSLDEQFF
TRBV12-5	TRBJ2-3	CASGLVGRASPDTQYF
TRBV27	TRBJ2-1	CASRRLGTNEQFF
TRBV7-3	TRBJ2-4	CASSSRGGDIQYF
TRBV6-1	TRBJ2-7	CASTADREGAQYF
TRBV11-2	TRBJ2-1	CASSFIGTEQFF
TRBV10-2	TRBJ1-2	CASSGTASHNGYTF
TRBV29-1	TRBJ2-1	CSVEDQKGSSYNEQFF
TRBV28	TRBJ2-1	CASSSRVLNPNNEQFF
TRBV27	TRBJ2-5	CASSYERGQETQYF
TRBV29-1	TRBJ2-1	CSVGKRGRSYNEQFF
TRBV15	TRBJ2-3	CATGAGTSGRISSTDTQYF
TRBV5-1	TRBJ2-1	CASSTRATSDEQFF
TRBV6-5	TRBJ1-2	CASSYFLTGSGDGYTF
TRBV5-5	TRBJ2-1	CASTGREGSSYNEQFF
TRBV6-1	TRBJ1-1	CASSEAVGFTEAFF
TRBV9	TRBJ2-1	CASSVGSVAVGDNEQFF
TRBV12-3/TRBV12-4	TRBJ2-1	CASSLGRAGAYNEQFF
TRBV9	TRBJ1-2	CASSPDPGDSYGYTF
TRBV9	TRBJ1-1	CASSGGQGGTAFF
TRBV5-1	TRBJ2-3	CASSSRVSTDTQYF
TRBV9	TRBJ2-6	CASSVGVSPPVLTF
TRBV3-1	TRBJ2-7	CASSQITGIAGEQYF
TRBV4-2	TRBJ1-6	CASSQDGGSSYNSPLHF
TRBV5-1	TRBJ2-1	CASSLGAGGPGNEQFF
TRBV24-1	.	CATSDRTGREQYF